This T cell receptor beta chain was recorded in a study of identical twins. TCRdb called the 5' RACE reads again in MiXCR, with one record for every CDR3 protein. The sample yields 230,000 or so distinct CDR3 sequences, about 9% seen once. This clonotype was counted only a few times. These data are also associated with another study on yellow fever vaccine responses in identical twins.

This receptor was taken from a woman in her late teens or twenties in good health. Sequenced input: CD8+ T cells sorted from blood.

Written as DNA, the CDR3 is TGTGCCAGCACGGGGAGGACCAGGTACGAGCAGTACTTC. It codes for CASTGRTRYEQYF. The chain uses TRBV12-3 or TRBV12-4 and TRBJ2-7, with D possibly being TRBD2 (6 bases). V dropped 7 bases and J dropped 4 bases, with 14 bases sitting between them. This CDR3 region has 13 residues.